Below are 20 T cell receptor beta chains sequenced from a single sample in a study of T cells expressing NK-cell markers. TCRdb reprocessed the 5' RACE reads, with one entry per CDR3 protein and no DNA. This repertoire comprises a few hundred thousand distinct CDR3 sequences; its ten largest clones make up 5.2%. The sample was blood T cells: a sorted CD56 or NKG2C T cell subset, CD4+ or CD8+ T cells, or bulk PBMC T cells (not recorded which). These receptors were taken from a man aged 18-70 years in good health.

The chain combines TRBV7-8 with TRBJ2-1; checking the TCRdb D call of TRBD1 is not possible without DNA. The CDR3 has 14 residues. The germline V gene encodes CDR1 SGHVS and CDR2 FQNEAQ. CDR3 region: CASSRDKAFNEQFF. Based on the CDR3 plus reference TRBV7-8 and TRBJ2-1, the full variable domain is GAGVSQSPRYKVAKRGQDVALRCDPISGHVSLFWYQQALGQGPEFLTYFQNEAQLDKSGLPSDRFFAERPEGSVSTLKIQRTQQEDSAVYLCASSRDKAFNEQFFGPGTRLTVL.

The J gene is TRBJ2-1, the V gene TRBV11-1; TCRdb returns TRBD2, unconfirmable since there is no DNA. The CDR3 runs to 19 residues. Looked up from germline, CDR1 is SGHAT and CDR2 is FQDESV (reference sequence). CDR3 amino acids: CASSQPTPRGGRSGNEQFF.

The V call is TRBV7-2, the J call TRBJ1-2; absent DNA, TCRdb's TRBD1 call cannot be checked. Germline V gene sequence: CDR1 SGHTA, CDR2 FQGNSA. This CDR3 region has 16 residues. This chain's CDR3 is CASSLNAQGRNYGYTF.

V usage is TRBV7-9 and J usage is TRBJ2-7; TCRdb's D gene call, TRBD1, goes unchecked for lack of DNA. The CDR3 runs to 15 residues. The germline gives CDR1 SEHNR, CDR2 FQNEAQ (reference sequence). CDR3 residues: CASSDPKTGGYEQYF.

The CDR3 protein is CASSYSPGGPTEQFF. The chain has TRBV6-5 and TRBJ2-1; checking the TCRdb D call of TRBD2 is not possible without DNA. The germline CDR1 and CDR2 sequences are MNHEY and SVGAGI. The CDR3 runs 15 residues.

This sequence joins TRBV29-1 and TRBJ2-3; the D call from TCRdb, TRBD1, cannot be confirmed without DNA. From germline, CDR1 is SQVTM and CDR2 ANQGSEA. CDR3 length equals 15 residues. The CDR3 protein is CSVLDSGVSTDTQYF.

The chain employs TRBV7-3 and TRBJ1-1. This CDR3 comprises 12 residues. In germline, CDR1 is SGHTA, CDR2 FQGTGA. The CDR3 reads CASSFNLAEAFF.

V is TRBV4-1 and J is TRBJ2-1. CDR1 and CDR2 (germline): MGHRA, YSYEKL. This CDR3 has 13 amino acids. The CDR3 is CASSRLLYNEQFF.

The gene calls are TRBV7-9 and TRBJ1-1; the TRBD1 assignment by TCRdb is unverifiable without DNA. The CDR3 loop spans 16 amino acids. CDR1 and CDR2 (germline): SEHNR, FQNEAQ (reference sequence). The chain's CDR3 is CASSYDAGTPGTEAFF.

The chain carries TRBV6-1 and TRBJ1-6. The CDR3 sequence is 13 residues long. Germline CDR1 and CDR2: MNHNS and SASEGT. This CDR3 reads CASGRRKNSPLHF.

The V and J genes are TRBV29-1 and TRBJ1-2. Germline lookup yields CDR1 SQVTM and CDR2 ANQGSEA. The CDR3 totals 11 residues. The CDR3 spells CSALKDYGYTF.

The chain links TRBV5-6 to TRBJ2-3; TCRdb's D call of TRBD2 is untestable without DNA. The CDR3 runs to 18 residues. Looked up from germline, CDR1 is SGHDT and CDR2 is YYEEEE. CDR3 sequence: CASRSTSGGAKGTDTQYF.

The genes are TRBV7-6 and TRBJ1-4; TCRdb names TRBD1, which stays unverified in the absence of DNA. CDR3 size: 14 residues. Germline assignment: CDR1 SGHVS and CDR2 FNYEAQ. The CDR3 protein is CASSSLRGPLRLFF.

The gene calls are TRBV20-1 and TRBJ2-3; TCRdb picks TRBD2, but there is no DNA to check that call. Per the germline V gene, CDR1 is DFQATT and CDR2 is SNEGSKA (reference sequence). The CDR3 runs 13 residues. CDR3 in amino acids: CSAKLAGVDTQYF.

The genes are TRBV6-5 and TRBJ2-7. The CDR3 loop spans 15 amino acids. Germline CDR1 and CDR2: MNHEY and SVGAGI. CDR3 protein: CASSYSIPNPYEQYF.

The rearrangement joins TRBV27 to TRBJ2-7; TCRdb's assignment of TRBD1 cannot be checked, as there is no DNA. This CDR3 has 16 residues. Per the germline V gene, CDR1 is MNHEY and CDR2 is SMNVEV (reference sequence). The CDR3 loop reads CASSPSQGKASYEQYF.

The chain employs TRBV20-1 and TRBJ2-4; the D call from TCRdb, TRBD2, cannot be confirmed without DNA. The CDR3 covers 15 residues. From germline, CDR1 is DFQATT and CDR2 SNEGSKA (reference sequence). The CDR3 reads CSATQTGTQGNIQYF.

This chain uses TRBV20-1 with TRBJ1-3; TCRdb's assignment of TRBD1 cannot be checked, as there is no DNA. This CDR3 has 17 amino acids. CDR1 is DFQATT and CDR2 is SNEGSKA in the germline V gene (reference sequence). CDR3 region: CSARDSMGGSSGNTIYF.

The J gene is TRBJ2-4, the V gene TRBV5-1; lacking DNA, the TRBD2 call made by TCRdb goes unchecked. The germline gives CDR1 SGHRS, CDR2 YFSETQ. The CDR3 contains 13 residues. The CDR3 sequence: CASSSSGGNIQYF.

This chain links TRBV28 with TRBJ2-7; lacking DNA, the TRBD2 call made by TCRdb goes unchecked. Germline assignment: CDR1 MDHEN and CDR2 SYDVKM. The CDR3 has 16 residues. The CDR3 is CASSLSPSGSTYEQYF.